This T cell receptor (beta chain) was observed in a study of T cell changes during pregnancy in multiple sclerosis. Repertoires were generated with immunoSEQ multiplex PCR, while TCRdb's copy carries only in-frame clones and drops some. The data show fewer than 90,000 clones, 80% to 95% seen once. V was trimmed by 4 bases and J by 4 bases, leaving 9 bases between them. The germline V gene encodes CDR1 SGHRS and CDR2 YFSETQ. The CDR3 contains 12 residues. The source is a female donor with multiple sclerosis, enrolled in a pregnancy study. The sample in question was peripheral blood, obtained in the first trimester of pregnancy. The J gene is TRBJ2-7, the V gene TRBV5-1, with a weak D call TRBD2 (5 bases). The CDR3 region is CASSQRGYEQYF. The DNA of the CDR3 is TGCGCCAGCAGCCAACGGGGTTACGAGCAGTACTTC.